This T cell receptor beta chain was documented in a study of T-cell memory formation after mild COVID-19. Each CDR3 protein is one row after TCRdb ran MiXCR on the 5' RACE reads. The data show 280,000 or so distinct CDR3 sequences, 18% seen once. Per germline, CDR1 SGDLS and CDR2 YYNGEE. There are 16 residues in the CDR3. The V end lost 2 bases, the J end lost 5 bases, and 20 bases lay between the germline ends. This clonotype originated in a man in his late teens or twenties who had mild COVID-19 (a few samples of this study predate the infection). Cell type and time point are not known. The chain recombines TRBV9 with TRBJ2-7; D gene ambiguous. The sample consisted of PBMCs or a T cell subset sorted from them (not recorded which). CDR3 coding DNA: TGTGCCAGCAGCGTGGGCACTTCAAATTTAATCGACGAGCAGTACTTC. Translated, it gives CASSVGTSNLIDEQYF.